A selection of T cell receptor beta chains follows, all from one sample in a study of T cell responses to AZD1222 COVID-19 vaccine. Sequencing was performed with immunoSEQ multiplex PCR; in TCRdb, only in-frame clones are kept and a portion is missing. The sample shows 150,000 to 200,000 clones, approximately 89% of them seen only once. The material sequenced was peripheral blood, taken 28 days after the second AZD1222 dose. Receptors were obtained from an adult who received the AZD1222 COVID-19 vaccine. Each CDR3 is given with its conserved first and last residue. D genes are given only for firm matches. Some rows have no size entry. The others give once, few or many, or a class for an expanded clone.

TRBJ2-1 TRBV3-1/TRBV3-2 TRBD2 NA TGTGCCAGCAGCCCCGATAGCGGGAGCTACAATGAGCAGTTCTTC CASSPDSGSYNEQFF
TRBJ1-5 TRBV6-6 TRBD1 NA TGTGCCAGCAGCCTCGGGACAGGAGTAAGCAATCAGCCCCAGCATTTT CASSLGTGVSNQPQHF
TRBJ2-1 TRBV19 NA once TGTGCCAGTAGTATGGACAGTTTCAATGAGCAGTTCTTC CASSMDSFNEQFF
TRBJ1-1 TRBV5-8 NA few TGTGCCAGCAGCGCGGAGGAAAAGCGGAACACTGAAGCTTTCTTT CASSAEEKRNTEAFF
TRBJ2-6 TRBV5-1 TRBD1 NA TGCGCCAGCAGCTTGGACAGGGGCTCTGGGGCCAACGTCCTGACTTTC CASSLDRGSGANVLTF
TRBJ2-5 TRBV12-5 TRBD1 NA TGTGCTAGTGGCCGAGGGACAGGGAAGTTGGAGACCCAGTACTTC CASGRGTGKLETQYF
TRBJ2-7 TRBV15 TRBD1 NA TGTGCCACCAGCACCGGGGACAGGGTGTACGAGCAGTACTTC CATSTGDRVYEQYF
TRBJ1-5 TRBV4-2 TRBD1 NA TGTGCCAGCAGCCAAAACAGGGGTTCAAGCAATCAGCCCCAGCATTTT CASSQNRGSSNQPQHF
TRBJ1-1 TRBV15 NA NA TGTGCCACCAGCAGAGATCCCGGGGACGTCCCCGAGAACACTGAAGCTTTCTTT CATSRDPGDVPENTEAFF
TRBJ2-1 TRBV2 TRBD2 NA TGTGCCAGCAGTGCTGAGACTAGCGGGAGCAATGAGCAGTTCTTC CASSAETSGSNEQFF
TRBJ1-1 TRBV6-1 NA NA TGTGCCAGCAGTGAGCGGAGCGGGACTGAAGCTTTCTTT CASSERSGTEAFF
TRBJ1-2 TRBV19 TRBD1 NA TGTGCCAGTAGTATCCGCACGGGGACAGGGGGCTATGGCTACACCTTC CASSIRTGTGGYGYTF
TRBJ1-1 TRBV2 NA NA TGTGCCAACACCCCGGATGGAGCTGGGGGCACTGAAGCTTTCTTT CANTPDGAGGTEAFF
TRBJ2-2 TRBV4-3 TRBD2 NA TGCGCCAGCAGCCCGGGACTAGCGAGACTCGCGAACACCGGGGAGCTGTTTTTT CASSPGLARLANTGELFF
TRBJ1-6 TRBV5-4 NA NA TGTGCCAGCAGCTTGGATGATAGGGATTCACCCCTCCACTTT CASSLDDRDSPLHF
TRBJ1-4 TRBV5-1 TRBD1 NA TGCGCCAGCAGCTTGGAGGGGGCTGGGGAAAAACTGTTTTTT CASSLEGAGEKLFF
TRBJ1-1 TRBV7-9 TRBD1 few TGTGCCAGCACCCCGCGAGGGGGCATCACTGAAGCTTTCTTT CASTPRGGITEAFF
TRBJ1-1 TRBV7-9 TRBD1 NA TGTGCCAGCAGCCCACCGGGACAGGGAGGGGTGAACACTGAAGCTTTCTTT CASSPPGQGGVNTEAFF
TRBJ2-3 TRBV11-3 TRBD1 NA TGTGCCAGCAGCTGGGGTCAATTAGACAGGGGGCCAGATACGCAGTATTTT CASSWGQLDRGPDTQYF
TRBJ1-5 TRBV9 NA NA TGTGCCAGCAGCGTAGGTCCCAGTAGCAATCAGCCCCAGCATTTT CASSVGPSSNQPQHF
TRBJ2-7 TRBV6-6 TRBD1 NA TGTGCCAGCAGCCCTGACAGGGGGCGAAATGAGCAGTACTTC CASSPDRGRNEQYF
TRBJ1-5 TRBV11-2 NA NA TGTGCCAGCAGCTTAGCGGTAGGGAAGGGGCAGCCCCAGCATTTT CASSLAVGKGQPQHF
TRBJ1-2 TRBV12-3/TRBV12-4 TRBD1 NA TGTGCCACCAAGACAGGGGACTATGGCTACACCTTC CATKTGDYGYTF
TRBJ2-5 TRBV24-1 NA NA TGTGCCACCAGTGACCCCAGGTCGGAGGCAGAGACCCAGTACTTC CATSDPRSEAETQYF
TRBJ1-3 TRBV7-9 TRBD1 once TGTGCCAGCAGCTTAAACCTCCGCAGGGGGGGTGGAAACACCATATATTTT CASSLNLRRGGGNTIYF
TRBJ1-4 TRBV5-1 TRBD1 once TGCGCCAGCAGCCGACCTGGGACAGAGAATGAAAAACTGTTTTTT CASSRPGTENEKLFF
TRBJ2-2 TRBV7-9 NA NA TGTGCCAGCAGTCCTAGTCCGCCCGGGGAGCTGTTTTTT CASSPSPPGELFF
TRBJ1-1 TRBV19 NA few TGTGCCAGTAATCGCCTAGGGGCGGAGAACACTGAAGCTTTCTTT CASNRLGAENTEAFF
TRBJ1-1 TRBV13 NA NA TGTGCCAGCAGCTTAGGCGCCACTCCTGAAGCTTTCTTT CASSLGATPEAFF
TRBJ2-4 TRBV28 TRBD1 NA TGTGCCAGCAGGATGACAGGGCCATACATTCAGTACTTC CASRMTGPYIQYF
TRBJ2-7 TRBV24-1 TRBD1 NA TGTGCCACCAGTAGGGGGCCCCGAGGCGCAGGCTCCTACGAGCAGTACTTC CATSRGPRGAGSYEQYF
TRBJ2-7 TRBV6-2/TRBV6-3 TRBD2 NA TGTGCCAGCAGTTCTGAACTTAGCGGGTTCTCCTACGAGCAGTACTTC CASSSELSGFSYEQYF
TRBJ1-1 TRBV6-5 TRBD1 NA TGTGCCAGCAGACAGGGGTATCTGGCTGAAGCTTTCTTT CASRQGYLAEAFF
TRBJ2-3 TRBV21-1 NA NA TGTGCCAGCAGGAGCCTTTTTGGGGAGGGCAAAACAGATACGCAGTATTTT CASRSLFGEGKTDTQYF
TRBJ2-1 TRBV5-1 TRBD2 NA TGCGCCAGTAGGACTAGCGGGAGCGTCAATGAGCAGTTCTTC CASRTSGSVNEQFF
TRBJ1-2 TRBV4-3 NA NA TGCGCCAGCAGCCAAGAGTCCCTATATGGCTACACCTTC CASSQESLYGYTF
TRBJ2-5 TRBV4-3 NA NA TGCGCCAGCAGCCAAGGAACGGCGAAGCAAGAGACCCAGTACTTC CASSQGTAKQETQYF
TRBJ1-5 TRBV7-2 TRBD1 NA TGTGCCAGCAGCTTAGCGCTATTGGGACAGGGCTATCAGCCCCAGCATTTT CASSLALLGQGYQPQHF
TRBJ2-5 TRBV5-1 TRBD1 NA TGCGCCAGCAGGGCCGGGACAGGGGTCCGTGAGACCCAGTACTTC CASRAGTGVRETQYF
TRBJ1-2 TRBV7-9 NA NA TGTGCCAGCAGCTTAGTTTCAGGTTTAAACACCTTC CASSLVSGLNTF
TRBJ2-1 TRBV7-7 NA NA TGTGCTAGCAGCCGGGACTCCCAGTCGTCCGAGCAGTTCTTC CASSRDSQSSEQFF
TRBJ2-2 TRBV5-1 NA NA TGCGCCAGCAGCTTGGGGACCCCCAACACCGGGGAGCTGTTTTTT CASSLGTPNTGELFF
TRBJ1-1 TRBV18 TRBD1 once TGTGCCAGCACGGGACAGTGGAACACTGAAGCTTTCTTT CASTGQWNTEAFF
TRBJ2-3 TRBV2 TRBD1 NA TGCGCCAGCAGAGGAGACAGGGCCTTTGAAGATACGCAGTATTTT CASRGDRAFEDTQYF
TRBJ2-3 TRBV10-1 NA NA TGCGCCAGCAGTGTGAGGGAAGGAGACACAGATACGCAGTATTTT CASSVREGDTDTQYF
TRBJ1-4 TRBV28 TRBD1 once TGTGCCAGCAGTTTAGGGGGACAGGGGAGCGAAAAACTGTTTTTT CASSLGGQGSEKLFF
TRBJ1-2 TRBV11-2 TRBD1 NA TGTGCCAGCAGCCGGGGACAGGGCCATGGCTACACCTTC CASSRGQGHGYTF
TRBJ2-7 TRBV10-2 NA NA TGCGCCAGCACGCGGGGAAAGGGCTACTACGAGCAGTACTTC CASTRGKGYYEQYF
TRBJ2-2 TRBV19 NA NA TGTGCCAGTAGTATTGAGGGAACCGGGGAGCTGTTTTTT CASSIEGTGELFF
TRBJ2-1 TRBV28 NA NA TGTGCCAGCAGTTTATCCTACAATGAGCAGTTCTTC CASSLSYNEQFF
TRBJ1-2 TRBV2 TRBD1 NA TGTGCCAGCAGTGGCGACAGGGTCTATGGCTACACCTTC CASSGDRVYGYTF
TRBJ1-3 TRBV7-2 NA NA TGTGCCAGCAGCTTAAGTCCCCAGGGCGTTCGTAACACCATATATTTT CASSLSPQGVRNTIYF